This TCR beta chain is drawn from a study of T cells in Graves' hyperthyroidism and ophthalmopathy. Study in general: Blood from the periphery was taken at initial diagnosis, before any treatment. Study results and caveats: Among clonotypes expanded in thyroid above 0.001, most were also found in blood. Ophthalmopathy was told apart from stable hyperthyroidism by a 13 V-J model.

The CDR3 consists of 13 residues. Trimming removed 3 bases from V and 6 bases from J, with 12 bases in between. Germline CDR1 SNHLY, CDR2 FYNNEI. There are many counts of this clonotype. Its antigen is still unknown. With duration under 3 months, ophthalmopathy was active: Clinical Activity Score at least 3, NOSPECS at least 4. RNA transcripts served as the template for amplifying TCR beta CDR3 regions. HTBI primers were used for first-round RT-PCR of the TCR CDR3. TCRdb ran MiXCR on the multiplex PCR reads and lists one entry per CDR3 protein. The sample holds about 380,000 distinct CDR3 sequences, about 14% seen once.

The receptor was derived from a woman in her thirties with Graves' ophthalmopathy. This chain connects TRBV2 to TRBJ2-7; D not certain. Sequenced input: blood. The CDR3 nucleotides are TGTGCCAGCAGTGAGAAGTGGGGTGCCGAGCAGTACTTC. Its protein is CASSEKWGAEQYF.